The sequence of this T cell receptor (beta chain) was determined in a study of CD8 T cells in ankylosing spondylitis. Study-level points and caveats: In ankylosing spondylitis patients, matched synovial fluid reportedly showed significant enrichment of disease-linked clones.

A few counts support this clonotype. Antigen unknown. Quantitative barcoded 5'-RACE was used to prepare TCR beta libraries. TCRdb ran MiXCR on the 5' RACE reads and lists one entry per CDR3 protein. The sample lists about 240,000 distinct CDR3 sequences; roughly 10% were seen once. There are 14 residues in the CDR3. V was pared by 1 base and J by 0 bases, with 6 bases between. Germline V gene lookup returns CDR1 MGHDK and CDR2 SYGVNS. V usage is TRBV25-1 and J usage is TRBJ2-5; a possible D gene is TRBD2 (5 bases). The clonotype originates from a male donor with ankylosing spondylitis or in good health (not recorded which). The source material was blood, either unsorted or a sorted T cell fraction (not recorded which). CDR3 nucleotide sequence: TGTGCCAGCAGTGAATTGGAGGACCAAGAGACCCAGTACTTC. Protein: CASSELEDQETQYF.